This T cell receptor beta chain was found in a study of T-cell memory formation after mild COVID-19. Study-level findings and limits: Whereas later expanders leaned CD4+, clones contracting day 15 to 85 showed a balanced CD4/CD8 makeup. Memory from before infection featured some responding clones, which suggests cross-reactive memory joined.

This clonotype has just one count. The antigen is undetermined. With constant-segment primers, 5'RACE yielded cDNA libraries of TCR alpha and TCR beta that carried sample barcodes and UMIs. TCRdb used MiXCR to reprocess the 5' RACE reads, holding one entry per CDR3 protein. The table records 450,000 or so distinct CDR3 sequences, more than 20% of them present only once. What was sequenced was PBMCs or a T cell subset sorted from them (not recorded which). This clonotype was sampled from an adult woman who had mild COVID-19 (a few samples of this study predate the infection). Cell type and time point are not known.

The CDR3: CASRTDRLNQPQHF. Here the CDR3 DNA reads TGTGCCAGCAGAACCGACAGGCTGAATCAGCCCCAGCATTTT. The V call is TRBV12-3 or TRBV12-4, the J call TRBJ1-5, with TRBD1 as a possible D gene (6 bases). V lost 6 bases and J 4 bases, leaving 13 bases between the germline ends. CDR3 length equals 14 residues.